This T cell receptor beta chain was identified during a study of T cells in Graves' hyperthyroidism and ophthalmopathy. PBMCs were sourced from about 10 ml fresh peripheral blood. RNA transcripts served as the template for amplifying TCR beta CDR3 regions. In the first-round RT-PCR of the TCR CDR3, the HTBI primer set was used. TCRdb ran MiXCR on the multiplex PCR reads and lists one entry per CDR3 protein. This table has 600,000 or so distinct CDR3 sequences, more than 14% appearing once. The CDR3 is 15 amino acids. CDR1 LNHDA and CDR2 SQIVND come from the germline V gene (reference sequence). J lost 8 bases, V lost 1 base, and 8 bases had no gene match. This clonotype was seen ten or more times.

Source material: blood. The receptor was derived from a woman aged 50 to 60 with Graves' ophthalmopathy. The chain couples TRBV19 to TRBJ1-1, with 9 bases that match TRBD1. The CDR3 nucleotides read TGTGCCAGTAGTATAGGAGGGGGACAGGGCACCGAAGCTTTCTTT. Translation: CASSIGGGQGTEAFF.